A selection of T cell receptor beta chains follows, all from one sample in a study of CD8+ T cells in alopecia areata. This table comes from immunoSEQ multiplex PCR, and its TCRdb copy is limited to in-frame clones, with some not included. The sample records some 180,000 clones, roughly 60% being singletons. The sequencing here drew on CD4+ T cells sorted from blood, taken at week 0. All receptors derive from a human donor with alopecia areata. Each CDR3 is given with its conserved first and last residue. A D gene is named only where the DNA matches it firmly. Only some rows state a clone size, as once, few, many or a class for expanded clones.

CDR3 | DNA | J | V | D | size
CASTSSGPGAYNEQFF | TGTGCCAGCACCTCAAGTGGGCCGGGGGCATACAATGAGCAGTTCTTC | TRBJ2-1 | TRBV7-2 | . | few
CASSSGQANSPLHF | TGTGCCAGCAGCTCGGGACAGGCTAATTCACCCCTCCACTTT | TRBJ1-6 | TRBV7-3 | TRBD1 | .
CASSIYVGALELFF | TGTGCCAGTAGTATTTACGTTGGCGCGTTGGAACTGTTTTTT | TRBJ1-4 | TRBV19 | . | few
CAWSVSILQGVNSPLHF | TGTGCCTGGAGTGTTAGTATCCTCCAGGGGGTAAATTCACCCCTCCACTTT | TRBJ1-6 | TRBV30 | TRBD1 | once
CASSQGQGYSPLHF | TGTGCCAGCAGCCAAGGACAGGGATATTCACCCCTCCACTTT | TRBJ1-6 | TRBV14 | TRBD1 | many
CASSRAEGDTIYF | TGTGCCAGCTCACGGGCAGAAGGGGACACCATATATTTT | TRBJ1-3 | TRBV18 | . | many
CASVPGQNTEAFF | TGTGCCAGCGTCCCTGGACAGAACACTGAAGCTTTCTTT | TRBJ1-1 | TRBV6-6 | . | few
CASSLGVRDQETQYF | TGTGCCAGCAGCTTAGGGGTCAGGGATCAAGAGACCCAGTACTTC | TRBJ2-5 | TRBV7-7 | . | few
CSVEGQGEDTQYF | TGCAGCGTTGAAGGGCAGGGGGAAGATACGCAGTATTTT | TRBJ2-3 | TRBV29-1 | TRBD1 | .
CASSVAIGDGYTF | TGTGCCAGCAGCGTAGCCATTGGGGATGGCTACACCTTC | TRBJ1-2 | TRBV9 | . | few
CASSLEAYYEQYF | TGTGCCAGCAGCTTAGAGGCCTACTACGAGCAGTACTTC | TRBJ2-7 | TRBV7-2 | . | .
CASSIGESYGYTF | TGTGCCAGTAGTATAGGAGAGTCCTATGGCTACACCTTC | TRBJ1-2 | TRBV19 | . | .
CAWSVLGPSGGYTF | TGTGCCTGGAGTGTTTTAGGCCCCAGTGGTGGCTACACCTTC | TRBJ1-2 | TRBV30 | . | once
CSVQGVVTEAFF | TGCAGCGTCCAGGGGGTGGTCACTGAAGCTTTCTTT | TRBJ1-1 | TRBV29-1 | TRBD1 | .
CAWEQGGNQPQHF | TGTGCCTGGGAGCAGGGTGGCAATCAGCCCCAGCATTTT | TRBJ1-5 | TRBV30 | . | .
CASSQLQGPDTQYF | TGCGCCAGCAGCCAATTACAGGGGCCAGATACGCAGTATTTT | TRBJ2-3 | TRBV4-1 | TRBD1 | few
CASSSTGKNQPQHF | TGTGCCAGTTCCTCGACGGGGAAGAATCAGCCCCAGCATTTT | TRBJ1-5 | TRBV28 | . | once
CATGVQSSNSPLHF | TGTGCCACCGGAGTACAGAGTTCGAATTCACCCCTCCACTTT | TRBJ1-6 | TRBV6-5 | . | few
CSATGVDGYTF | TGCAGTGCTACAGGGGTTGATGGCTACACCTTC | TRBJ1-2 | TRBV20-1 | . | .
CASSPSPDTQYF | TGTGCCAGCTCACCAAGTCCAGATACGCAGTATTTT | TRBJ2-3 | TRBV18 | . | .
CASSRGQFYEQYF | TGTGCCAGCAGCCGGGGACAGTTCTACGAGCAGTACTTC | TRBJ2-7 | TRBV14 | TRBD1 | .
CASSRQDSYEQYF | TGTGCCAGCAGTCGACAGGACTCCTACGAGCAGTACTTC | TRBJ2-7 | TRBV25-1 | . | .
CASRCSGTNPYEQYF | TGTGCCAGCAGGTGTTCCGGGACTAACCCCTACGAGCAGTACTTC | TRBJ2-7 | TRBV6-1 | TRBD2 | few
CAWRERRATDTQYF | TGTGCCTGGAGGGAGAGGCGGGCCACAGATACGCAGTATTTT | TRBJ2-3 | TRBV30 | . | .
CASSMTGGTDTQYF | TGTGCCAGTTCCATGACAGGGGGCACAGATACGCAGTATTTT | TRBJ2-3 | TRBV2 | TRBD1 | .
CASSDATGELFF | TGTGCCAGCTCAGACGCTACCGGGGAGCTGTTTTTT | TRBJ2-2 | TRBV5-4 | . | .
CASSLLKLAGTGKNIQYF | TGTGCCAGCAGTTTATTAAAACTAGCGGGGACCGGGAAAAACATTCAGTACTTC | TRBJ2-4 | TRBV28 | TRBD2 | .
CASSPVALSSTDTQYF | TGTGCCAGCAGCCCGGTGGCCCTCTCTAGCACAGATACGCAGTATTTT | TRBJ2-3 | TRBV6-6 | . | .
CSSGLNHNEQFF | TGCAGCTCGGGACTGAATCACAATGAGCAGTTCTTC | TRBJ2-1 | TRBV29-1 | . | few
CASCNLPGQGIGEQYF | TGCGCCAGCTGCAATCTACCGGGACAGGGGATAGGCGAGCAGTACTTC | TRBJ2-7 | TRBV5-1 | TRBD1 | .
CASSADRRGTDTQYF | TGTGCCAGCAGTGCCGACAGGCGGGGCACAGATACGCAGTATTTT | TRBJ2-3 | TRBV2 | . | .
CASRGTGGENIQYF | TGCGCCAGCAGAGGGACAGGGGGAGAAAACATTCAGTACTTC | TRBJ2-4 | TRBV5-1 | TRBD1 | .
CSVAGLGTGVGYTF | TGCAGCGTCGCTGGGCTGGGGACAGGGGTTGGCTACACCTTC | TRBJ1-2 | TRBV29-1 | TRBD1 | .
CAWSVLGRAVTQTQYF | TGTGCCTGGAGTGTTCTAGGAAGGGCTGTTACGCAGACCCAGTACTTC | TRBJ2-5 | TRBV30 | . | .
CASSPRQGNSNQPQHF | TGTGCCAGCAGTCCCAGACAGGGGAATAGCAATCAGCCCCAGCATTTT | TRBJ1-5 | TRBV28 | TRBD1 | .
CSVDNENTEAFF | TGCAGCGTTGACAACGAGAACACTGAAGCTTTCTTT | TRBJ1-1 | TRBV29-1 | . | few
CASSPRERWADTQYF | TGTGCCAGCAGCCCAAGGGAGCGGTGGGCAGATACGCAGTATTTT | TRBJ2-3 | TRBV2 | . | .
CASSRGEGRSTNEKLFF | TGTGCCAGCAGCCGAGGGGAGGGACGCTCAACTAATGAAAAACTGTTTTTT | TRBJ1-4 | TRBV7-9 | . | few
CSAGRESYGYTF | TGCAGCGCCGGGAGGGAGTCCTATGGCTACACCTTC | TRBJ1-2 | TRBV29-1 | . | .
CASSAGILGETQYF | TGTGCCAGCTCCGCCGGGATCTTAGGCGAGACCCAGTACTTC | TRBJ2-5 | TRBV7-2 | . | .
CSAHGQGGSEQFF | TGCAGCGCCCATGGACAGGGCGGGAGTGAGCAGTTCTTC | TRBJ2-1 | TRBV29-1 | . | .
CAGEWGRTDTEAFF | TGTGCCGGGGAGTGGGGGAGAACGGACACTGAAGCTTTCTTT | TRBJ1-1 | TRBV30 | . | .
CASSSTGEGTQYF | TGTGCCAGCAGCTCTACAGGGGAGGGGACCCAGTACTTC | TRBJ2-5 | TRBV7-3 | . | few
CSVEVLKKLFF | TGCAGCGTTGAAGTGCTGAAAAAACTGTTTTTT | TRBJ1-4 | TRBV29-1 | . | .
CASSQGVRGTEAFF | TGCGCCAGCAGCCAAGGAGTCAGAGGAACTGAAGCTTTCTTT | TRBJ1-1 | TRBV4-1 | . | .
CSVEGGAGTQYF | TGCAGCGTTGAAGGGGGGGCAGGGACCCAGTACTTC | TRBJ2-5 | TRBV29-1 | . | .
CSIDRGHEQFF | TGCAGCATAGACCGGGGGCATGAGCAGTTCTTC | TRBJ2-1 | TRBV29-1 | . | .
CASTWGTTYEQYF | TGTGCCAGCACCTGGGGAACTACCTACGAGCAGTACTTC | TRBJ2-7 | TRBV25-1 | . | .
CASSQSGGQQETQYF | TGCGCCAGCAGCCAGAGCGGGGGGCAGCAAGAGACCCAGTACTTC | TRBJ2-5 | TRBV5-1 | TRBD2 | .
CSTRDATEAFF | TGCAGCACCCGGGACGCCACTGAAGCTTTCTTT | TRBJ1-1 | TRBV29-1 | . | .
CAWERGKLFF | TGTGCCTGGGAACGTGGGAAACTGTTTTTT | TRBJ1-4 | TRBV30 | . | .
CASSLDHSTDTQYF | TGCGCCAGCAGCTTGGACCACAGCACAGATACGCAGTATTTT | TRBJ2-3 | TRBV5-1 | . | .
CATSRAYSTNNEQFF | TGTGCCACCAGCAGAGCTTATTCCACAAACAATGAGCAGTTCTTC | TRBJ2-1 | TRBV15 | . | .
CSVGLTGELFF | TGCAGCGTTGGCCTCACCGGGGAGCTGTTTTTT | TRBJ2-2 | TRBV29-1 | . | .
CASSPNDRGNGYTF | TGTGCCAGCTCACCAAACGACAGGGGGAATGGCTACACCTTC | TRBJ1-2 | TRBV18 | TRBD1 | .
CASSQNTGGRETQYF | TGCGCCAGCAGCCAGAATACAGGGGGCCGTGAGACCCAGTACTTC | TRBJ2-5 | TRBV5-1 | TRBD1 | .
CASSALAGGEQYF | TGTGCCAGCAGTGCACTAGCGGGGGGCGAGCAGTACTTC | TRBJ2-7 | TRBV2 | TRBD2 | few
CASRPGTGNYGYTF | TGTGCCAGCAGACCCGGGACAGGGAACTATGGCTACACCTTC | TRBJ1-2 | TRBV6-5 | TRBD1 | .
CAWSVGTGSNQPQHF | TGTGCCTGGAGTGTAGGGACAGGTAGCAATCAGCCCCAGCATTTT | TRBJ1-5 | TRBV30 | TRBD1 | .
CAWSVTDTQYF | TGTGCCTGGAGTGTTACAGATACGCAGTATTTT | TRBJ2-3 | TRBV30 | . | .